A single sample gave rise to the 23 T cell receptor beta chains below, sequenced in a study of blood T cells in healthy people across ages. PCR was performed a second time for roughly 7 to 11 cycles using a sample-barcoded 5' primer and a J-beta primer mix. TCRdb analysed the 5' RACE reads with MiXCR anew, one entry per CDR3 protein. Among around 780,000 distinct CDR3 sequences listed, about a quarter were seen once. This same sample was also part of a study on T cells of mothers and their children.

Sequencing was performed on blood. These receptors all stem from a boy between 5 and 17 years old in good health.

This chain links TRBV4-2 with TRBJ2-1, with D possibly being TRBD2 (6 bases). TRBJ2-7 matches the DNA end more closely, so the J call is doubtful. CDR3 length equals 17 residues. The germline gives CDR1 LGHNA, CDR2 YNFKEQ. The CDR3 coding sequence is TGTGCCAGCAGCCAAGATCGGAAGCGGGCGATCCCCTACGAGCAGTACTTC. This codes for CASSQDRKRAIPYEQYF.

The V gene is TRBV5-1, the J gene TRBJ2-5; a weak D match, TRBD2 (6 bases). CDR1 is SGHRS and CDR2 is YFSETQ in the germline V gene. The CDR3 is 14 residues long. V was pared by 0 bases and J by 5 bases, with 11 bases between. The CDR3 loop reads CASSLERAGETQYF. DNA for the CDR3: TGCGCCAGCAGCTTGGAGAGGGCGGGGGAGACCCAGTACTTC.

V is TRBV4-3 and J is TRBJ1-3; D ambiguous. This CDR3 has 16 amino acids. V shed 0 bases and J shed 3 bases, with 12 bases lying between them. In germline, CDR1 is LGHNA, CDR2 YSLEER. The CDR3 nucleotides read TGCGCCAGCAGCCAAGATCTTCAAGTGGTTGGAAACACCATATATTTT. This sequence encodes CASSQDLQVVGNTIYF.

In this sample, this clonotype turned up once. The chain links TRBV20-1 to TRBJ2-3; D gene unclear. The V gene's germline CDR1 is DFQATT and CDR2 SNEGSKA (reference sequence). The V and J ends lost 3 bases and 0 bases respectively, with 10 bases between them. There are 14 residues in the CDR3. The CDR3 spells CSASSVTSTDTQYF. Here the CDR3 DNA reads TGCAGTGCTAGTTCGGTAACTAGCACAGATACGCAGTATTTT.

V is TRBV6-5 and J is TRBJ2-2; no reliable D call. Germline CDR1 reads MNHEY; CDR2 reads SVGAGI. Trimming took 7 bases from V and 6 from J, leaving 12 bases between them. This CDR3 spans 13 amino acids. CDR3 nucleotides: TGTGCCAGCACTCCACCGGCCCCCGGGGAGCTGTTTTTT. Amino acid sequence: CASTPPAPGELFF.

This chain links TRBV6-2 or TRBV6-3 with TRBJ1-2; 7 bases agree with TRBD1. Germline lookup yields CDR1 MNHEY and CDR2 SVGEGT. This CDR3 comprises 16 residues. The junction had 13 bases not matched to a gene; V was cut back by 2 bases and J by 7 bases. CDR3 region: CASSYGGDRAGGGYTF. In DNA form, the CDR3 reads TGTGCCAGCAGTTACGGGGGAGACAGGGCAGGAGGTGGCTACACCTTC.

A few counts support this clonotype. The V call is TRBV6-5, the J call TRBJ2-7, with D possibly TRBD1 on 5 matching bases. V was clipped by 5 bases and J by 9 bases, with 20 bases between them. In germline, CDR1 is MNHEY, CDR2 SVGAGI. The CDR3 extends over 14 amino acids. The CDR3 DNA sequence: TGTGCCAGCAGTCAACAAGTCAGGGATAGGGCGCAGTACTTC. Translation gives CASSQQVRDRAQYF.

In its sample, this clonotype was seen many times. The V and J genes are TRBV12-3 or TRBV12-4 and TRBJ1-6; TRBD1 might be the D (5 bases). V lost 3 bases to trimming and J lost 8 bases, with 11 bases between them. The CDR3 length is 14 residues. In nucleotides, the CDR3 is TGTGCCAGCAGTTTCTCAGGGTATGATTCACCCCTCCACTTT. This gives the protein CASSFSGYDSPLHF.

In this sample, this clonotype turned up a few times. V is TRBV27 and J is TRBJ1-4, with D perhaps TRBD1 (5 bases). CDR3 size: 16 residues. V was trimmed by 2 bases and J by 8 bases, leaving 18 bases between them. Germline-derived CDR1 and CDR2 are MNHEY and SMNVEV (reference sequence). CDR3 sequence reads: CASSLRAGDLGEKLFF. Here the CDR3 DNA reads TGTGCCAGCAGTTTAAGAGCGGGGGATTTAGGGGAAAAACTGTTTTTT. The full variable domain, rest sourced from reference TRBV27 and TRBJ1-4, is EAQVTQNPRYLITVTGKKLTVTCSQNMNHEYMSWYRQDPGLGLRQIYYSMNVEVTDKGDVPEGYKVSRKEKRNFPLILESPSPNQTSLYFCASSLRAGDLGEKLFFGSGTQLSVL.

The sample holds one count of this clonotype. The V call is TRBV7-9, the J call TRBJ2-5, with unresolved D. The CDR3 is 14 amino acids. Trimming removed 5 bases from V and 1 base from J, with 11 bases in between. Per germline, CDR1 SEHNR and CDR2 FQNEAQ (reference sequence). For the CDR3, the DNA is TGTGCCAGCAGCGTTGGGGTTGCCCAAGAGACCCAGTACTTC. Its translation: CASSVGVAQETQYF.

The CDR3 sequence: CASSPPSEEHVYNEQFF. The CDR3 bases are TGTGCCAGCAGTCCCCCCTCAGAAGAACACGTTTACAATGAGCAGTTCTTC. This chain links TRBV27 with TRBJ2-1; D unresolved. The CDR3 is 17 amino acids. CDR1 and CDR2 from the germline V gene are MNHEY and SMNVEV (reference sequence). V was pared by 5 bases and J by 4 bases, with 21 bases between.

This clonotype was seen a few times. The J gene is TRBJ2-1, the V gene TRBV13, with 8 bases aligning to TRBD1. Germline V gene lookup returns CDR1 PRHDT and CDR2 FYEKMQ (reference sequence). CDR3 length equals 12 residues. J gave up 12 bases and V 5 bases, and 6 bases lay outside the gene matches. This chain's CDR3 is CASSRTGNRQFF. DNA for the CDR3: TGTGCCAGCAGCCGGACAGGGAACAGGCAGTTCTTC.

This clonotype was seen ten or more times. V usage is TRBV5-1 and J usage is TRBJ2-5, with 7 bases identical to TRBD1. The DNA end lines up better with TRBJ2-7; the J call may be wrong. Germline CDR1 SGHRS, CDR2 YFSETQ. The CDR3 spans 13 residues. CDR3 region: CASSSTGAYEQYF. The DNA of the CDR3 is TGCGCCAGCAGCTCAACAGGGGCTTACGAGCAGTACTTC.

The rearrangement links TRBV12-3 or TRBV12-4 to TRBJ2-5; D possibly corresponds to TRBD2 (7 bases). The J call is doubtful: the DNA matches TRBJ2-1 better. This CDR3 spans 12 amino acids. The CDR3 loop reads CATTRGANEQFF. The CDR3 DNA reads TGTGCCACCACTCGGGGGGCGAATGAGCAGTTCTTC.

This chain uses TRBV12-5 with TRBJ2-5; D is perhaps TRBD1 (6 bases). V was trimmed by 5 bases and J by 5 bases, leaving 15 bases between them. This CDR3 comprises 14 residues. Germline CDR1 and CDR2: LGHNT and FRNRAP. CDR3 nucleotide sequence: TGTGCTAGTGGTAATTTAACAGGGCACGAGACCCAGTACTTC. Translated, it gives CASGNLTGHETQYF.

This clonotype was observed a few times. The CDR3, as DNA: TGTGCCAGCAGTTACTCGCACGGATTGGGCGAGCAGTACTTC. This sequence encodes CASSYSHGLGEQYF. The chain recombines TRBV6-6 with TRBJ2-7; D uncertain. V lost 0 bases and J lost 6, with 12 bases in between. The CDR3 runs to 14 residues. In germline, CDR1 is MNHNY, CDR2 SVGAGI (reference sequence).

This chain joins TRBV5-1 and TRBJ1-4; 7 bases align to TRBD1. The germline gives CDR1 SGHRS, CDR2 YFSETQ. V was clipped by 4 bases and J by 8 bases; unmatched bases: 11. The length of the CDR3 is 15 residues. CDR3 nucleotides: TGCGCCAGCAGCCCGCGACAGGGAAGTATCGAAAAACTGTTTTTT. This codes for CASSPRQGSIEKLFF.

V usage is TRBV4-1 and J usage is TRBJ1-1; D not resolved. The V end lost 2 bases, the J end lost 4 bases, and 11 bases lay between the germline ends. The CDR3 has 14 residues. Germline assignment: CDR1 MGHRA and CDR2 YSYEKL. DNA of the CDR3: TGCGCCAGCAGCCAAATGGCCCGAAGCACTGAAGCTTTCTTT. Its protein product is CASSQMARSTEAFF.

The chain carries TRBV28 and TRBJ2-3, with no clear D. V was clipped by 5 bases and J by 2 bases, with 11 bases between them. CDR3 size: 14 residues. Germline lookup yields CDR1 MDHEN and CDR2 SYDVKM. CDR3 sequence: CASSGSRSTDTQYF. The CDR3 DNA is TGTGCCAGCAGTGGCAGTCGCTCCACAGATACGCAGTATTTT.

Only a few counts were recorded for this clonotype. V usage is TRBV7-2 and J usage is TRBJ2-1; D unclear. The CDR3 has 12 amino acids. CDR1 is SGHTA and CDR2 is FQGNSA in the germline V gene. The V and J ends lost 4 bases and 8 bases respectively, with 9 bases between them. The DNA for the CDR3 is TGTGCCAGCAGCTCAATCTTGGATGAGCAGTTCTTC. It is translated as CASSSILDEQFF.

This chain connects TRBV28 to TRBJ1-1; no clear D gene. Trimming pared 3 bases from V and 1 base from J, leaving 9 bases between. Germline-derived CDR1 and CDR2 are MDHEN and SYDVKM. The CDR3 loop spans 14 amino acids. CDR3 in amino acids: CASSFPSRNTEAFF. The CDR3 bases are TGTGCCAGCAGTTTCCCGTCGAGGAACACTGAAGCTTTCTTT.

This clonotype was found a few times. The chain uses TRBV6-2 or TRBV6-3 and TRBJ2-1; D uncertain. Trimming removed 5 bases at V and 0 bases at J, with 8 bases between. This CDR3 region has 14 residues. Germline CDR1 MNHEY, CDR2 SVGEGT. The CDR3 loop is CASSRVSSYNEQFF. CDR3 DNA: TGTGCCAGCAGTAGAGTTTCCTCCTACAATGAGCAGTTCTTC.

The V and J genes are TRBV10-3 and TRBJ2-3; possibly TRBD2 for D (6 bases). CDR3 length: 15 amino acids. Germline CDR1 reads ENHRY; CDR2 reads SYGVKD. Trimming took off 8 bases at V and 1 base at J, with 16 bases between the two ends. The CDR3 DNA reads TGTGCCATCCAGAATGCCGGGGGACGCACAGATACGCAGTATTTT. Translating it yields CAIQNAGGRTDTQYF.